This T cell receptor beta chain was sequenced during a study of T cell repertoires in ileal Crohn's disease. Study-level results: All patients with clonality above 26.8% had endoscopic recurrence. Active smokers at surgery had more clonal expansions than non-smokers.

Method: immunoSEQ multiplex PCR; TCRdb's copy keeps in-frame clones and lacks some. The sample holds over 6,500 clones, about 85% seen once. V gave up 6 bases and J gave up 5 bases, with 13 bases separating them. Germline V gives CDR1 LNHDA, CDR2 SQIVND (reference sequence). There are 13 residues in the CDR3. Time point: inflamed ileum from the surgical specimen. Regarding this clone: Antigen unknown.

The clonotype originates from an adult with Crohn's disease. This chain connects TRBV19 to TRBJ2-5; D gene unclear. Sequencing was performed on ileal tissue. CDR3 region: CASRRDVFETQYF. The CDR3, as DNA: TGTGCCAGTAGGAGAGACGTATTCGAGACCCAGTACTTC.